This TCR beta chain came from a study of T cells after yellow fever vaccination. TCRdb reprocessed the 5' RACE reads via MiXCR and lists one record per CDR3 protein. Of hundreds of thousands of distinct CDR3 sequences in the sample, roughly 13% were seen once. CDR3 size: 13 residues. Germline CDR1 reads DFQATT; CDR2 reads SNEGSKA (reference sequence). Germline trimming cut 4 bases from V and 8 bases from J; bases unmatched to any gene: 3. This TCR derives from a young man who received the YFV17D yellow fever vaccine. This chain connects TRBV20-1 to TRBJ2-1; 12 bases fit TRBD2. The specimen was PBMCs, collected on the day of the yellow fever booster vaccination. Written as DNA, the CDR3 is TGCAGTGCTATACTAGCGGGAGGAGATGAGCAGTTCTTC. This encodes CSAILAGGDEQFF.